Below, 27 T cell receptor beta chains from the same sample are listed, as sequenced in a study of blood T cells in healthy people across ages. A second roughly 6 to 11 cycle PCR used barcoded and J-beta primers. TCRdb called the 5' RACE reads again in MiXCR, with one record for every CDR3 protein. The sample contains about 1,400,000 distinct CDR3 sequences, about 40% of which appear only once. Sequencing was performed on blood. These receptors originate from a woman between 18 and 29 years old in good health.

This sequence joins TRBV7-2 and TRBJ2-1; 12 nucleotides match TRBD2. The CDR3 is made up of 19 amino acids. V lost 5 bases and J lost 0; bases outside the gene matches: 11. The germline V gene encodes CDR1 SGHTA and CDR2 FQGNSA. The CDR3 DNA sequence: TGTGCCAGCAGCGACCCGACTAGCGGGGGACCCAGCTCCTACAATGAGCAGTTCTTC. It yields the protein CASSDPTSGGPSSYNEQFF.

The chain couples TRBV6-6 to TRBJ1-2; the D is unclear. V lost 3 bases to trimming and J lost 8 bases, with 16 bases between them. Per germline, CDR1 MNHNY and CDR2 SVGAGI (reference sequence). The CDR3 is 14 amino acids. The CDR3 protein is CASSYEANLRGYTF. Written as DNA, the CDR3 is TGTGCCAGCAGTTATGAAGCGAACCTCCGGGGCTACACCTTC.

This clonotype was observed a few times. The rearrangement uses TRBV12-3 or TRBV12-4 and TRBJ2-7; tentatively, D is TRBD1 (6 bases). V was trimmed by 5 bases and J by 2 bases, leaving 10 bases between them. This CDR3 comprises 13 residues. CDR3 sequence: CASSIGQTYEQYF. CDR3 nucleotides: TGTGCCAGCAGTATCGGACAGACCTACGAGCAGTACTTC.

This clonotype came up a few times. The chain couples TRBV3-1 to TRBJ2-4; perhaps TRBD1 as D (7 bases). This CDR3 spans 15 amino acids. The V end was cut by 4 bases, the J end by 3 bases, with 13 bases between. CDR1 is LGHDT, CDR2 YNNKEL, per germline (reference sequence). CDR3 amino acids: CASSLRQGGKNIQYF. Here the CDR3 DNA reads TGTGCCAGCAGCCTTCGACAGGGAGGCAAAAACATTCAGTACTTC.

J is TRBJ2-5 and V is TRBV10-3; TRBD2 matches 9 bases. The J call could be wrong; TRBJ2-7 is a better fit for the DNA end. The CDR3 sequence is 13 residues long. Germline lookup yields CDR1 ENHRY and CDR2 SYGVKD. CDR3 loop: CAAKTSGDYEQYF. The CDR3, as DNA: TGTGCCGCAAAGACTAGCGGAGACTACGAGCAGTACTTC.

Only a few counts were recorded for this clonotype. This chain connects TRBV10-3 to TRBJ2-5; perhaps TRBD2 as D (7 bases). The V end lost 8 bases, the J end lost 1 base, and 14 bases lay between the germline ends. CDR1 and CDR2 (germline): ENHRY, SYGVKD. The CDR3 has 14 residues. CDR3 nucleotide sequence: TGTGCCATCTCAAAGGGGGGGTTCCAAGAGACCCAGTACTTC. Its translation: CAISKGGFQETQYF.

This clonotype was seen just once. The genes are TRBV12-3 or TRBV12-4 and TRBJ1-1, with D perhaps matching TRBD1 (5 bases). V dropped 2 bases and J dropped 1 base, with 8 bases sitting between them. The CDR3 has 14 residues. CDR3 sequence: CASSLRGPNTEAFF. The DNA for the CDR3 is TGTGCCAGCAGTTTAAGGGGTCCGAACACTGAAGCTTTCTTT.

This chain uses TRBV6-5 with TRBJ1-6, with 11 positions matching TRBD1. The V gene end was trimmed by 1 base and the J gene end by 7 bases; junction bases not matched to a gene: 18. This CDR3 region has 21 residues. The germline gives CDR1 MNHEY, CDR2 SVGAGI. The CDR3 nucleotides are TGTGCCAGCAGTTACTTAAGGACAGGGGGCTTCCGATCGGATAGGAATTCACCCCTCCACTTT. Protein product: CASSYLRTGGFRSDRNSPLHF.

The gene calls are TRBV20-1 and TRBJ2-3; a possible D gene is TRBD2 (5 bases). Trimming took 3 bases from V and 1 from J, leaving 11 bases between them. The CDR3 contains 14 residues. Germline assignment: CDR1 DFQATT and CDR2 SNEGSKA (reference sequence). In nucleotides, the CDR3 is TGCAGTGCTAGCCCACGGGGAGGCACAGATACGCAGTATTTT. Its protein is CSASPRGGTDTQYF.

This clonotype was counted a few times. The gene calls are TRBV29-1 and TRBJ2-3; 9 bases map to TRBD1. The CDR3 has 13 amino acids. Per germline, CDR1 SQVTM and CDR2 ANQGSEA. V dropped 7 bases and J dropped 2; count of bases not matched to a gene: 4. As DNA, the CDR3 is TGCAGCGCAGGACAGGGGAACACAGATACGCAGTATTTT. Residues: CSAGQGNTDTQYF.

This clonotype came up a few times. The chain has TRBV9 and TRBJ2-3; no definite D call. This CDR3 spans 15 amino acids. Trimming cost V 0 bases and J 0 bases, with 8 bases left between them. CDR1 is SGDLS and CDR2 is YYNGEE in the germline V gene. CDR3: CASSVVGRSTDTQYF. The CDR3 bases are TGTGCCAGCAGCGTAGTAGGGCGGAGCACAGATACGCAGTATTTT.

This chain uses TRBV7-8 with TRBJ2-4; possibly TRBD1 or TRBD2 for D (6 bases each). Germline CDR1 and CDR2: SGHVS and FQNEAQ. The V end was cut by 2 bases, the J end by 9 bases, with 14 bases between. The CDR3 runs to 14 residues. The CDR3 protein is CASSLQGRLGIQYF. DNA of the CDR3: TGTGCCAGCAGCTTACAGGGGAGGTTGGGCATTCAGTACTTC.

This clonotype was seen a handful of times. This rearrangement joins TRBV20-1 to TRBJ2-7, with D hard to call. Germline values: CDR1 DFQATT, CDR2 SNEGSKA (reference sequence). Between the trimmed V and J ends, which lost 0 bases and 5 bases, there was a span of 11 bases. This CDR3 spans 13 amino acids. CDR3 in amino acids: CSAREGSRDEQYF. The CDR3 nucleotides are TGCAGTGCTAGAGAGGGCTCCCGGGACGAGCAGTACTTC.

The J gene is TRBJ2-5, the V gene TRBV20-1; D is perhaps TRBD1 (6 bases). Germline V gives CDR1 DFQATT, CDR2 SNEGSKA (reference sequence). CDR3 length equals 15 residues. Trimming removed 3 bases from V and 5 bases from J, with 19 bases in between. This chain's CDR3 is CSARIPGSRGETQYF. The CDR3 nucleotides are TGCAGTGCTAGGATTCCGGGGAGTAGGGGGGAGACCCAGTACTTC.

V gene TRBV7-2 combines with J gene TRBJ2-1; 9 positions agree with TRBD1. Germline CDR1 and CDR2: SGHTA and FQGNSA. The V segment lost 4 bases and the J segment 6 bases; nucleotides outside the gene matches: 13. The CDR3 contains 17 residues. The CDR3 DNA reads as TGTGCCAGCAGCTCCAGATCGAAGGGACAGGGTGGCAATGAGCAGTTCTTC. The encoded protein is CASSSRSKGQGGNEQFF.

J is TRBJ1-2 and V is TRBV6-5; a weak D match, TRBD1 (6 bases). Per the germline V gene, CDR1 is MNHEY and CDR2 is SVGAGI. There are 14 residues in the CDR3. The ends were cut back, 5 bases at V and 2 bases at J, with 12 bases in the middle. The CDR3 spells CASSAPQGNYGYTF. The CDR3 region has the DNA TGTGCCAGCAGTGCCCCCCAGGGGAACTATGGCTACACCTTC.

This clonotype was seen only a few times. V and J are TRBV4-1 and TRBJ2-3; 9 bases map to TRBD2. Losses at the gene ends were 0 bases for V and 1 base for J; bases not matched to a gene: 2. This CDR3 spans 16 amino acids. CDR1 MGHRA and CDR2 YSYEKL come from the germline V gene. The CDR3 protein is CASSQEKRGGTDTQYF. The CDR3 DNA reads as TGCGCCAGCAGCCAAGAGAAGCGGGGGGGCACAGATACGCAGTATTTT.

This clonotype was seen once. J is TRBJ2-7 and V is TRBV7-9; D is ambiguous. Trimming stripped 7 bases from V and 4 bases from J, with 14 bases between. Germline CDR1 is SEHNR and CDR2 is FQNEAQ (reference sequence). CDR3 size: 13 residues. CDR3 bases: TGTGCCAGCACCCCAAGTTGGGGATACGAGCAGTACTTC. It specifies CASTPSWGYEQYF. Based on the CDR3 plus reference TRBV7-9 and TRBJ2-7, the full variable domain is DTGVSQNPRHKITKRGQNVTFRCDPISEHNRLYWYRQTLGQGPEFLTYFQNEAQLEKSRLLSDRFSAERPKGSFSTLEIQRTEQGDSAMYLCASTPSWGYEQYFGPGTRLTVT.

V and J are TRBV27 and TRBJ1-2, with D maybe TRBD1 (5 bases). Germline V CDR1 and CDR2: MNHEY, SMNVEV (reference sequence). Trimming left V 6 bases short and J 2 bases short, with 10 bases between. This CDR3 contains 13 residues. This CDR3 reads CASSWDVNYGYTF. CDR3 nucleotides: TGTGCCAGCAGCTGGGACGTCAACTATGGCTACACCTTC.

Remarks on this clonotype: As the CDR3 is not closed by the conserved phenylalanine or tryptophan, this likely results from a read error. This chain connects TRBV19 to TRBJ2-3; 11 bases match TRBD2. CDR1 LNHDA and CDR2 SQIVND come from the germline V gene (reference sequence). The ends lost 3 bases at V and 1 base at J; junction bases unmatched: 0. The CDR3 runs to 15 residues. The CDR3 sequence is CASSMTSGGTDTQYL. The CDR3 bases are TGTGCCAGTAGTATGACTAGCGGGGGCACAGATACGCAGTATTTG.

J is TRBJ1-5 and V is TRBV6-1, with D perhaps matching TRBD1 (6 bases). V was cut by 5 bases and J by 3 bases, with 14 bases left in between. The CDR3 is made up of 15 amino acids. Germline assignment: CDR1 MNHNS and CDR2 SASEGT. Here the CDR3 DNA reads TGTGCCAGCAGTACCTTTACAGGGTTCAATCAGCCCCAGCATTTT. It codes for CASSTFTGFNQPQHF.

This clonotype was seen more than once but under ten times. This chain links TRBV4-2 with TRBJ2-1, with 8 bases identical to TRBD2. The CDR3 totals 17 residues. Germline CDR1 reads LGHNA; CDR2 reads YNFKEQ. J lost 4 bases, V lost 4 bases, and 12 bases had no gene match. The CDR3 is CASSRRPGLAGYNEQFF. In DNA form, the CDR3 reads TGTGCCAGCAGCCGGCGCCCCGGACTAGCCGGTTACAATGAGCAGTTCTTC.

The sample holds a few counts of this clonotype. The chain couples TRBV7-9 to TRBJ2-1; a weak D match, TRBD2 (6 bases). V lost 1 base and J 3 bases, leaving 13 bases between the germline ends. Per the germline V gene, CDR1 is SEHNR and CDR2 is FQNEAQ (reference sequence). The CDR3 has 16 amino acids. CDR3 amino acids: CASSLGGAGRYNEQFF. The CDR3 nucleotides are TGTGCCAGCAGCTTAGGAGGGGCGGGGCGCTACAATGAGCAGTTCTTC.

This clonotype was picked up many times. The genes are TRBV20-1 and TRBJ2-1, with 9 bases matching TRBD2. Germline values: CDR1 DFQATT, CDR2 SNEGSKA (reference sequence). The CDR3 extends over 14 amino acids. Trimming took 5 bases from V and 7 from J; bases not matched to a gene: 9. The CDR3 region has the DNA TGCAGTGCTCCCGGGACTAGCAATTCGAATGAGCAGTTCTTC. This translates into CSAPGTSNSNEQFF.

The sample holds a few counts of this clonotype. CDR3 in amino acids: CASSSWDRGPYNEQFF. The CDR3 DNA follows: TGTGCCAGCAGCTCGTGGGACAGGGGGCCGTACAATGAGCAGTTCTTC. This rearrangement joins TRBV7-9 to TRBJ2-1, with 12 nucleotides matching TRBD1. Germline V lookup: CDR1 SEHNR, CDR2 FQNEAQ (reference sequence). CDR3 length equals 16 residues. J was trimmed by 4 bases and V by 4 bases; bases with no gene match: 5.

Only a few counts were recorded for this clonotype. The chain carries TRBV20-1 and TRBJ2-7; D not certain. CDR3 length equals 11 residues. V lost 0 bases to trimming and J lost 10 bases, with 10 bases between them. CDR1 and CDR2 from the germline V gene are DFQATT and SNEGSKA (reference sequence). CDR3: CSARDGWAQYF. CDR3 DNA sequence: TGCAGTGCTAGAGATGGGTGGGCCCAGTACTTC.

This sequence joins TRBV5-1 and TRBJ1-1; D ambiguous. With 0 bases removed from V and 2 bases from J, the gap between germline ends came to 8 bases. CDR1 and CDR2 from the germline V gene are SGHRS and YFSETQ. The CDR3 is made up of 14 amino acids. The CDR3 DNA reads TGCGCCAGCAGCTTGGCAGAGACTAACACTGAAGCTTTCTTT. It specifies CASSLAETNTEAFF. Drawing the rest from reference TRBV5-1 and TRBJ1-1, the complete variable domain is KAGVTQTPRYLIKTRGQQVTLSCSPISGHRSVSWYQQTPGQGLQFLFEYFSETQRNKGNFPGRFSGRQFSNSRSEMNVSTLELGDSALYLCASSLAETNTEAFFGQGTRLTVV.